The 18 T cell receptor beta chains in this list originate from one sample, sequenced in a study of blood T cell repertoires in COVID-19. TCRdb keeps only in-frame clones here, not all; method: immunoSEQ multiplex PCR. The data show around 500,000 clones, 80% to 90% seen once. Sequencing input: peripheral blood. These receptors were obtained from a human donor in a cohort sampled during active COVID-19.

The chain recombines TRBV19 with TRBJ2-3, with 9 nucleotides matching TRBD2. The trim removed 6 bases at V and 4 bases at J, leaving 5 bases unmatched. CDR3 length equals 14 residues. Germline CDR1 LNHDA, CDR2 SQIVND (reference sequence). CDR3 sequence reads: CASRPRGGADTQYF. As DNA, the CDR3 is TGTGCCAGTAGACCGCGGGGGGGGGCAGATACGCAGTATTTT.

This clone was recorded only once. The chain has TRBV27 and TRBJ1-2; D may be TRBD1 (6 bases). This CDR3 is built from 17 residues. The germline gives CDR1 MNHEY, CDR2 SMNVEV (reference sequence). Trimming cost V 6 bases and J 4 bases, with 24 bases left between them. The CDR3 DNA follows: TGTGCCAGCAGCGACCTACTGGGCCCGGGGGGCACCTATGGCTACACCTTC. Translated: CASSDLLGPGGTYGYTF.

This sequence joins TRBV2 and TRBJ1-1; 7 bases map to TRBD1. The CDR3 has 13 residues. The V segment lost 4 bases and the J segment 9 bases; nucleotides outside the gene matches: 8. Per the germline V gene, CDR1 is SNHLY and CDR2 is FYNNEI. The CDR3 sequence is CASSGLSQGQAFF. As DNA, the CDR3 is TGTGCCAGCAGTGGACTCTCACAGGGGCAAGCTTTCTTT. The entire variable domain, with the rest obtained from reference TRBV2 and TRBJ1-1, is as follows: EPEVTQTPSHQVTQMGQEVILRCVPISNHLYFYWYRQILGQKVEFLVSFYNNEISEKSEIFDDQFSVERPDGSNFTLKIRSTKLEDSAMYFCASSGLSQGQAFFGQGTRLTVV.

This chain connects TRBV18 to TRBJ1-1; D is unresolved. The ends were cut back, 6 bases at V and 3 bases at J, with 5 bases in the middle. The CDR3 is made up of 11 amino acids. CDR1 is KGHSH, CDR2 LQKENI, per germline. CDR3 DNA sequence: TGTGCCAGCTCCGGGGACACTGAAGCTTTCTTT. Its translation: CASSGDTEAFF.

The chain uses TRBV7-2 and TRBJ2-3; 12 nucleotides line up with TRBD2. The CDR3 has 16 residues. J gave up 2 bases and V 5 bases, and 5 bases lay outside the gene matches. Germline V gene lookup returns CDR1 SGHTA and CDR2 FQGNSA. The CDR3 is CASSVGTSGPTDTQYF. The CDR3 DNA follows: TGTGCCAGCAGCGTCGGGACTAGCGGGCCCACAGATACGCAGTATTTT.

The CDR3 reads CASRARGATDTQYF. DNA of the CDR3: TGTGCCAGCCGAGCCCGTGGGGCCACAGATACGCAGTATTTT. J is TRBJ2-3 and V is TRBV5-5, with D possibly being TRBD1 (5 bases). The CDR3 is made up of 14 amino acids. Germline V lookup: CDR1 SGHKS, CDR2 YYEKEE (reference sequence). V was shortened by 7 bases and J by 2 bases, with 14 bases between the two germline ends.

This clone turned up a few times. The CDR3 sequence is CASSFATGTFEQFF. The CDR3 DNA is TGTGCCAGCAGCTTCGCTACAGGAACTTTTGAGCAGTTCTTC. The genes are TRBV11-3 and TRBJ2-1; D is possibly TRBD1 (5 bases). V gave up 3 bases and J gave up 9 bases, with 15 bases separating them. The CDR3 spans 14 residues. Germline V gene lookup returns CDR1 SGHNT and CDR2 YENEEA.

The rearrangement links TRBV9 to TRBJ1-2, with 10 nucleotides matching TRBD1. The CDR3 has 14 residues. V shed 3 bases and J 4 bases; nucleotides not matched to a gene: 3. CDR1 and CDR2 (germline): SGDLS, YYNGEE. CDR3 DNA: TGTGCCAGCAGCGGACAGGGGGCGTCCTATGGCTACACCTTC. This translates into CASSGQGASYGYTF. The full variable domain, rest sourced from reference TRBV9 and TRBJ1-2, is DSGVTQTPKHLITATGQRVTLRCSPRSGDLSVYWYQQSLDQGLQFLIQYYNGEERAKGNILERFSAQQFPDLHSELNLSSLELGDSALYFCASSGQGASYGYTFGSGTRLTVV.

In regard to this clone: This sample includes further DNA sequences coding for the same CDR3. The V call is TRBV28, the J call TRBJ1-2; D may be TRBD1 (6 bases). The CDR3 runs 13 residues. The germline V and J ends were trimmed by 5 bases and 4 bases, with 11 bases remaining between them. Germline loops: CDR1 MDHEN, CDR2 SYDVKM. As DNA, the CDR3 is TGTGCCAGCAGTCTAACAGGGATCTATGGCTACACCTTC. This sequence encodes CASSLTGIYGYTF.

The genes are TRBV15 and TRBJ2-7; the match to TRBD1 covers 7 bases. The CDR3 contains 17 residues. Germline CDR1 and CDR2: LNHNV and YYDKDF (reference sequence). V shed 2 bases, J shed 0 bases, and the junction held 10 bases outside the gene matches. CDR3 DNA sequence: TGTGCCACCAGCAGATCCTCCGGGACAGCTTTCTCCTACGAGCAGTACTTC. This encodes CATSRSSGTAFSYEQYF.

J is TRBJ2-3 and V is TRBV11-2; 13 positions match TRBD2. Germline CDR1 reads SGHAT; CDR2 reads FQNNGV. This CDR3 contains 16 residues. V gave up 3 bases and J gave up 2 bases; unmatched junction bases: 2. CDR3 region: CASSLGLAGTTDTQYF. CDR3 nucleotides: TGTGCCAGCAGCTTGGGACTAGCGGGAACCACAGATACGCAGTATTTT.

CDR3 DNA sequence: TGTGCCTGCGACAGGGTCAGGGGTGAAAAACTGTTTTTT. Its translation: CACDRVRGEKLFF. The chain has TRBV30 and TRBJ1-4, with TRBD1 matching over 7 bases. From germline, CDR1 is GTSNPN and CDR2 SVGIG (reference sequence). V gave up 6 bases and J gave up 7 bases; unmatched junction bases: 8. The CDR3 has 13 residues.

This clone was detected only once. CDR3 in amino acids: CASAGTGGYNEQFF. The CDR3 DNA sequence: TGTGCCAGCGCCGGGACAGGGGGCTACAATGAGCAGTTCTTC. The V gene is TRBV18, the J gene TRBJ2-1; 11 positions agree with TRBD1. The CDR3 is made up of 14 amino acids. Unmatched junction bases numbered 3, after V lost 8 bases and J lost 3 bases. CDR1 and CDR2 (germline): KGHSH, LQKENI. The variable domain in full, completed from reference TRBV18 and TRBJ2-1, reads NAGVMQNPRHLVRRRGQEARLRCSPMKGHSHVYWYRQLPEEGLKFMVYLQKENIIDESGMPKERFSAEFPKEGPSILRIQQVVRGDSAAYFCASAGTGGYNEQFFGPGTRLTVL.

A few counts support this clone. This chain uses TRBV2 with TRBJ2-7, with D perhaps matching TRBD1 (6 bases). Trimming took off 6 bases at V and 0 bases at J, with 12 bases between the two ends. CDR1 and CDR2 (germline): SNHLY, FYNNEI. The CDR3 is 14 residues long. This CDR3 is CASRSGQISYEQYF. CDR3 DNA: TGTGCCAGCAGGTCTGGACAGATCTCCTACGAGCAGTACTTC.

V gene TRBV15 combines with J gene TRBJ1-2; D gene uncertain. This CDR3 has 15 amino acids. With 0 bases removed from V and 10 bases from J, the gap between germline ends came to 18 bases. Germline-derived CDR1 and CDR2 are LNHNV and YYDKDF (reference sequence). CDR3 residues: CATSRDVGAVRDYTF. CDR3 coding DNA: TGTGCCACCAGCAGAGATGTCGGTGCAGTTCGGGACTACACCTTC.

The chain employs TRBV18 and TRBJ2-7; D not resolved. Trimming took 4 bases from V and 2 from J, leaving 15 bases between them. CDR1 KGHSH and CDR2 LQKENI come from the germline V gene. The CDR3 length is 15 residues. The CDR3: CASSQEQKTPYEQYF. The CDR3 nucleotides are TGTGCCAGCTCACAAGAGCAAAAAACCCCCTACGAGCAGTACTTC.

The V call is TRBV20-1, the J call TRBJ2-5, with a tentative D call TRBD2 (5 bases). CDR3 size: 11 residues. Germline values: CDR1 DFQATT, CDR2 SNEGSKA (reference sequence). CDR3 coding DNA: TGCAGCGGAACGCGGGAAGAGACCCAGTACTTC. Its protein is CSGTREETQYF.

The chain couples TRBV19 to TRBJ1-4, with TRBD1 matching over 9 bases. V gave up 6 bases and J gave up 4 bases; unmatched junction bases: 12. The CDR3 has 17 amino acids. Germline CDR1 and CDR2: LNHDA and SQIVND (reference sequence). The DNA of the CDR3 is TGTGCCAGTAGCCCGTCCGTGGGGACAGGGCATAATGAAAAACTGTTTTTT. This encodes CASSPSVGTGHNEKLFF. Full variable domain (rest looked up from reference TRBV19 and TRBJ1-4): DGGITQSPKYLFRKEGQNVTLSCEQNLNHDAMYWYRQDPGQGLRLIYYSQIVNDFQKGDIAEGYSVSREKKESFPLTVTSAQKNPTAFYLCASSPSVGTGHNEKLFFGSGTQLSVL.